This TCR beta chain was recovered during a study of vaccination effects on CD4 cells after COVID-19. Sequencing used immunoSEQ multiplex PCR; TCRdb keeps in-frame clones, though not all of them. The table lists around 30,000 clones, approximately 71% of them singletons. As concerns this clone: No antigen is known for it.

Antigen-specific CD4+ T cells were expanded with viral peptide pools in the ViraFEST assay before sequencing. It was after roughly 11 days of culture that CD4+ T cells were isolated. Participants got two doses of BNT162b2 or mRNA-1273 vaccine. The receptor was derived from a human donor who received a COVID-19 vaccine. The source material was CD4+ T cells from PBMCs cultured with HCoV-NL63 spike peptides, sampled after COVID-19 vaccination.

The CDR3 nucleotides are TGCGCCAGCAGCTTTAACACAGATACGCAGTATTTT. Its protein product is CASSFNTDTQYF. The chain links TRBV5-1 to TRBJ2-3; no firm D call. The CDR3 has 12 amino acids. The germline gives CDR1 SGHRS, CDR2 YFSETQ. Trimming left V 2 bases short and J 2 bases short, with 3 bases between.